Detailed here is one T cell receptor (beta chain). Sequencing ends 3 residues short of the CDR3 end; the germline J gene provides the rest. Clones were sequenced by immunoSEQ multiplex PCR, and TCRdb holds only the in-frame ones, with some missing. The specimen's table records approximately 37,000 clones. The sample is drawn from a study of T cells in women clearing cervical HPV infection. The length of the CDR3 is 15 residues. From germline, CDR1 is SEHNR and CDR2 FQNEAQ (reference sequence). Sequenced material: blood buffy coat. The sequence was obtained from a woman between 18 and 75 years old with a cervical HPV16 infection that either progressed to CIN3+ or cleared (not recorded which). This chain uses TRBV7-9 with TRBJ1-2; 7 positions agree with TRBD1. This CDR3 is CASSSTDRASYDYTF. The part of the CDR3 DNA that was read is TGTGCCAGCAGCTCCACCGACAGGGCTTCCTACGAC.